This is a list of T cell receptor beta chains from one sample in a study of blood T cell repertoires in COVID-19. Libraries were prepared by immunoSEQ multiplex PCR; TCRdb keeps only in-frame clonotypes and omits some of them. The sample has just over 90,000 clones, 75% to 90% seen once; the top ten hold over 15%. The sequencing input was peripheral blood. These receptors were taken from a woman of 80 years or more with acute or convalescent COVID-19. Each CDR3 is given with its conserved first and last residue. D genes are given only for firm matches. Clone size is given for some rows only: seen once, a few or many times, or a class if the clone is expanded.

TRBJ2-1,NA,NA,TRBV9,TGTGCCAGTTCCCCTCCGAACACCGATGAGCAGTTCTTC,CASSPPNTDEQFF
TRBJ2-3,NA,NA,TRBV5-4,TGTGCCAGCAGCTTGGGTCCCGTACGCGGAACAGATACGCAGTATTTT,CASSLGPVRGTDTQYF
TRBJ1-3,NA,NA,TRBV2,TGTGCCAGCAGTCTCTTACGGGGGACTGGAAACACCATATATTTT,CASSLLRGTGNTIYF
TRBJ2-7,NA,NA,TRBV4-2,TGTGCCAGCAGCCCCCTCTTGAGCTACGAGCAGTACTTC,CASSPLLSYEQYF
TRBJ2-3,NA,NA,TRBV7-9,TGTGCCAGCAGCTCGGCGGGCACAGATACGCAGTATTTT,CASSSAGTDTQYF
TRBJ2-3,NA,NA,TRBV9,TGTGCCAGCAGCGTAGGAGGAACAGATACGCAGTATTTT,CASSVGGTDTQYF
TRBJ2-1,few,TRBD2,TRBV5-1,TGCGCCAGCAGCCCGGGGGGGGGCCAGGAGCAGTTCTTC,CASSPGGGQEQFF
TRBJ2-7,NA,TRBD1,TRBV6-6,TGTGCCAGCAGTTTGAAGGGACAGGGCCCCAACTACGAGCAGTACTTC,CASSLKGQGPNYEQYF
TRBJ2-1,NA,TRBD1,TRBV5-1,TGCGCCAGCAGCCTCGGACAGGGGCCATACAATGAGCAGTTCTTC,CASSLGQGPYNEQFF
TRBJ1-1,NA,NA,TRBV19,TGTGCCAGTAGTTCGGACAGCAACACTGAAGCTTTCTTT,CASSSDSNTEAFF
TRBJ1-5,NA,TRBD1,TRBV29-1,TGCAGCGTACAGACAGGGGGTATTCATCAGCCCCAGCATTTT,CSVQTGGIHQPQHF
TRBJ1-2,few,NA,TRBV19,TGTGCCAGTACTAGGGGCCAGGGGCACTATGGCTACACCTTC,CASTRGQGHYGYTF
TRBJ2-2,NA,TRBD2,TRBV9,TGTGCCAGCAGCGTAGGCCTAGCGGGGGGCACCGGGGAGCTGTTTTTT,CASSVGLAGGTGELFF
TRBJ1-6,NA,NA,TRBV2,TGTGCCAGCACAACACAACAGGGCGGGAATTCACCCCTCCACTTT,CASTTQQGGNSPLHF
TRBJ1-5,NA,NA,TRBV6-5,TGTGCCAGCAGTCACATCCCTCAGGGCAATCAGCCCCAGCATTTT,CASSHIPQGNQPQHF
TRBJ1-5,NA,NA,TRBV10-3,TGTGCCACCCGGGAGGCCGGGGATAGCAATCAGCCCCAGCATTTT,CATREAGDSNQPQHF
TRBJ1-2,few,NA,TRBV6-5,TGTGCCAGCAGCCCGGTGACAAACTATGGCTACACCTTC,CASSPVTNYGYTF
TRBJ1-3,few,NA,TRBV6-5,TGTGCCAGCAGTTACGAGGGCCGGACCACCATATATTTT,CASSYEGRTTIYF
TRBJ1-6,once,NA,TRBV5-4,TGTGCCAGCAGCTTGGCGGGAAATTCACCCCTCCACTTT,CASSLAGNSPLHF
TRBJ1-3,NA,TRBD1,TRBV9,TGTGCCAGCAGCTCCCTCCCCGGACAGGGAAGTCCTGGAAACACCATATATTTT,CASSSLPGQGSPGNTIYF
TRBJ2-3,NA,TRBD1,TRBV7-2,TGTGCCAGCAGCTTCGGACAGGGCCTCGGCACAGATACGCAGTATTTT,CASSFGQGLGTDTQYF
TRBJ1-2,NA,TRBD1,TRBV5-6,TGTGCCAGCAGCTTAACCTCGGGACAGCCTACCAACTATGGCTACACCTTC,CASSLTSGQPTNYGYTF
TRBJ1-4,NA,NA,TRBV20-1,TGCAGTGCTAGTCCAGTAGAAAAACTGTTTTTT,CSASPVEKLFF
TRBJ1-5,NA,NA,TRBV9,TGTGCCAGCAGCCCCCGGGAGGGGGGCCCCAATCAGCCCCAGCATTTT,CASSPREGGPNQPQHF
TRBJ2-7,NA,NA,TRBV6-5,TGTGCCAGTAGGGGGGGGTTGAGGTACGAGCAGTACTTC,CASRGGLRYEQYF
TRBJ2-7,NA,TRBD2,TRBV2,TGTGCCAGCGAGGCGGGGGGGCCCTACGAGCAGTACTTC,CASEAGGPYEQYF
TRBJ1-2,NA,TRBD1,TRBV11-3,TGTGCCAGCTCTGGACAGGGGAACTATGGCTACACCTTC,CASSGQGNYGYTF
TRBJ2-7,few,TRBD1,TRBV6-5,TGTGCCAGCAGTTCCCGGACAGGCTACGAGCAGTACTTC,CASSSRTGYEQYF
TRBJ1-2,NA,NA,TRBV18,TGTGCCAGCTCACCACCGGCGGGTCCGCTTGGCTACACCTTC,CASSPPAGPLGYTF
TRBJ1-1,few,NA,TRBV10-3,TGTGCCATCAGTGCTCATCCCCGGGGGGAAGCTTTCTTT,CAISAHPRGEAFF
TRBJ1-1,NA,NA,TRBV9,TGTGCCAGCAGCGTAGCTCCCGTGGTGGGGGGTGAAGCTTTCTTT,CASSVAPVVGGEAFF
TRBJ1-5,NA,NA,TRBV19,TGTGCCAGTAGTATCACAGGGCCTCGGGCCCATAATCAGCCCCAGCATTTT,CASSITGPRAHNQPQHF
TRBJ1-5,NA,TRBD1,TRBV19,TGTGCCAGTAGTCTAAGACCTAGGACAGGGGAAAATCAGCCCCAGCATTTT,CASSLRPRTGENQPQHF
TRBJ2-7,NA,TRBD1,TRBV25-1,TGTGCCAGCAGTGATGTGGGACAGGCATCCTACGAGCAGTACTTC,CASSDVGQASYEQYF
TRBJ1-2,NA,NA,TRBV7-2,TGTGCCAGCAGCCGAGGGGGGGTAGGCTACACCTTC,CASSRGGVGYTF
TRBJ1-6,NA,NA,TRBV6-5,TGTGCCAGCAAAGGACAGCCGAATTCACCCCTCCACTTT,CASKGQPNSPLHF
TRBJ1-1,NA,NA,TRBV24-1,TGTGCCACCATTAGAGGGGGGAACACTGAAGCTTTCTTT,CATIRGGNTEAFF
TRBJ2-2,NA,NA,TRBV24-1,TGTGCCACCAGTGATCCCAGTTTTCGGGCCGGGGAGCTGTTTTTT,CATSDPSFRAGELFF
TRBJ1-5,NA,TRBD1,TRBV10-3,TGTGCCATCAGTGGTTCGGGACAGGGGGCCCTTCAGCCCCAGCATTTT,CAISGSGQGALQPQHF
TRBJ2-5,few,TRBD1,TRBV30,TGTGCCTGTTACCCCCCAGGGGGTGCCCAAGAGACCCAGTACTTC,CACYPPGGAQETQYF
TRBJ1-2,NA,TRBD1,TRBV10-3,TGTGCCATCAGTGAATTGGGACAGGGGAACTATGGCTACACCTTC,CAISELGQGNYGYTF
TRBJ1-2,NA,TRBD1,TRBV20-1,TGCAGTGCTAGTGCACAGGGGGCGCGAGGCTACACCTTC,CSASAQGARGYTF
TRBJ2-3,once,TRBD2,TRBV9,TGTGCCAGCAGCGTAGAGGCGGGGGGGCAGGTAGATACGCAGTATTTT,CASSVEAGGQVDTQYF
TRBJ2-1,NA,TRBD2,TRBV3-1/TRBV3-2,TGTGCCAGCAGCCAATGGGCGGGAGGGAGCAATGAGCAGTTCTTC,CASSQWAGGSNEQFF
TRBJ1-2,NA,NA,TRBV7-6,TGTGCCAGCAGCCTGGAGAGTTCCCCTCACTATGGCTACACCTTC,CASSLESSPHYGYTF
TRBJ2-5,NA,NA,TRBV29-1,TGCAGCGTTGCCCCTCAAGAGACCCAGTACTTC,CSVAPQETQYF
TRBJ1-6,NA,NA,TRBV7-6,TGTGCCAGCAGCTTAAACCCGGACGGACTCGGCTCACCCCTCCACTTT,CASSLNPDGLGSPLHF
TRBJ2-1,few,TRBD1,TRBV19,TGTGCCAGTAGTCTCCTCCGGGACAGCCCGGCGTTCTTC,CASSLLRDSPAFF
TRBJ1-2,NA,TRBD1,TRBV11-2,TGTGCCAGCAGCTTACCCGGACAGGCCCGATATGGCTACACCTTC,CASSLPGQARYGYTF
TRBJ1-2,NA,NA,TRBV30,TGTGCCTGGAAGCGGGTGACAGCCATCTCCTATGGCTACACCTTC,CAWKRVTAISYGYTF
TRBJ2-1,NA,TRBD1,TRBV7-3,TGTGCCAGCAGCTTAAGAGGACAGGGAAGCAATGAGCAGTTCTTC,CASSLRGQGSNEQFF
TRBJ1-1,NA,NA,TRBV5-1,TGCGCCAGCAGCAACAGGGTGTCAGGGGTTGAAGCTTTCTTT,CASSNRVSGVEAFF
TRBJ2-2,NA,TRBD2,TRBV4-2,TGTGCCAGCAGCCTTGAACGGGGGGGCACCGGGGAGCTGTTTTTT,CASSLERGGTGELFF
TRBJ2-7,NA,TRBD1,TRBV6-1,TGTGCCAGCAGTGAACGGCAGGGGGTGAAGCACGAGCAGTACTTC,CASSERQGVKHEQYF
TRBJ1-1,NA,NA,TRBV7-9,TGTGCCAGCAGCGGCAGGGGTTGGACTGAAGCTTTCTTT,CASSGRGWTEAFF